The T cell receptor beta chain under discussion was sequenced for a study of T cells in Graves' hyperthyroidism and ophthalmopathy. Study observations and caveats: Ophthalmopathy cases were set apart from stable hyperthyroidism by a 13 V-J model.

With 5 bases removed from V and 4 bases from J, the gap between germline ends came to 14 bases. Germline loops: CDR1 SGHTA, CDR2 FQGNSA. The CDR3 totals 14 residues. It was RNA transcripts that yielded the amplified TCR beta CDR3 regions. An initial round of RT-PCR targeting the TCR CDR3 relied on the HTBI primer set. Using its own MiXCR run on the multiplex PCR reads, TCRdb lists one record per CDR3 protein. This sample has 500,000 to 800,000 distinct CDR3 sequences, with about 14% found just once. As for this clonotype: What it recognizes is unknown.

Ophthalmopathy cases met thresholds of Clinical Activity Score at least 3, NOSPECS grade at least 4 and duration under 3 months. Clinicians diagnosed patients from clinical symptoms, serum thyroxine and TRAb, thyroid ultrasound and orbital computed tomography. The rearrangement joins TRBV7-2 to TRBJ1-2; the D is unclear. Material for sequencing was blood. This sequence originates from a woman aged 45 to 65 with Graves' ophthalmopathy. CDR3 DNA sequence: TGTGCCAGCAGCCCCCGAGTCAGTGGCTATGGCTACACCTTC. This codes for CASSPRVSGYGYTF.